Each of the 14 T cell receptor beta chains below was sequenced from the same sample in a study of T cells in Graves' hyperthyroidism and ophthalmopathy. It was RNA transcripts that yielded the amplified TCR beta CDR3 regions. The TCR CDR3 first-round RT-PCR relied on the HTBI primer set. TCRdb reprocessed the multiplex PCR reads with MiXCR, giving one entry per CDR3 protein. Here the sample spans about 360,000 distinct CDR3 sequences, 13% being singletons. Input material: blood. Receptors originate from a young woman with Graves' hyperthyroidism.

This chain uses TRBV4-1 with TRBJ2-1; 16 bases are a match to TRBD2. Unmatched junction bases numbered 11, after V lost 4 bases and J lost 2 bases. Germline lookup yields CDR1 MGHRA and CDR2 YSYEKL. CDR3 length: 20 amino acids. The CDR3 reads CASSPLEGLAGGPPYNEQFF. CDR3 nucleotide sequence: TGCGCCAGCAGCCCCCTTGAGGGACTAGCGGGGGGGCCGCCCTACAATGAGCAGTTCTTC.

This clonotype was seen at least ten times. The chain has TRBV13 and TRBJ2-7; D is possibly TRBD1 (5 bases). The CDR3 length is 12 residues. The germline V gene encodes CDR1 PRHDT and CDR2 FYEKMQ (reference sequence). V was pared by 5 bases and J by 3 bases, with 8 bases between. This CDR3 is CASSLRDYEQYF. CDR3 bases: TGTGCCAGCAGCCTCAGGGACTACGAGCAGTACTTC.

This chain connects TRBV4-2 to TRBJ1-6; 7 bases line up with TRBD1. The germline V gene has CDR1 LGHNA and CDR2 YNFKEQ. The CDR3 sequence is 16 residues long. Losses at the gene ends were 1 base for V and 6 bases for J; bases not matched to a gene: 6. The CDR3 sequence: CASSQVLGQANSPLHF. CDR3 nucleotide sequence: TGTGCCAGCAGCCAAGTACTAGGACAGGCTAATTCACCCCTCCACTTT.

This clonotype was recorded many times. The chain links TRBV12-3 or TRBV12-4 to TRBJ2-7, with 9 bases lining up with TRBD1. This CDR3 region has 15 residues. Trimming took 6 bases from V and 6 from J; bases not matched to a gene: 12. CDR3 coding DNA: TGTGCCAGCAGGTCCCCCAGAGGGACAGGGCCCGAGCAGTACTTC. Amino acid sequence: CASRSPRGTGPEQYF.

This clonotype was seen repeatedly, ten times or more. The V call is TRBV7-9, the J call TRBJ2-3; 13 positions agree with TRBD2. Germline lookup yields CDR1 SEHNR and CDR2 FQNEAQ (reference sequence). Germline trimming cut 5 bases from V and 2 bases from J; bases unmatched to any gene: 10. The CDR3 sequence is 18 residues long. The CDR3 loop is CASSGGLAGADYTDTQYF. In nucleotides, the CDR3 is TGTGCCAGCAGCGGTGGACTAGCGGGGGCCGATTACACAGATACGCAGTATTTT.

This clonotype has just a few counts. The rearrangement uses TRBV5-6 and TRBJ2-4, with TRBD2 matching over 7 bases. Losses at the gene ends were 4 bases for V and 10 bases for J; bases not matched to a gene: 17. Germline loops: CDR1 SGHDT, CDR2 YYEEEE. This CDR3 comprises 16 residues. Here the CDR3 DNA reads TGTGCCAGCAGCCCCGGGGGGAACCCACTCAATACGATTCAGTACTTC. Translating it yields CASSPGGNPLNTIQYF.

This clonotype was detected many times. The V and J genes are TRBV24-1 and TRBJ1-5, with D maybe TRBD1 (5 bases). CDR1 and CDR2 from the germline V gene are KGHDR and SFDVKD. CDR3 length: 16 amino acids. Deletions cut 4 bases from V and 6 bases from J, with 18 bases between. CDR3 nucleotides: TGTGCCACCAGTGACCACCGACTAAAAAGGGGTCAGCCCCAGCATTTT. It translates to CATSDHRLKRGQPQHF.

A remark on this clonotype: A clone one base away is much larger, so this may be a read error. The chain recombines TRBV20-1 with TRBJ1-5; the match to TRBD1 covers 7 bases. Germline V gene data show CDR1 as DFQATT and CDR2 as SNEGSKA (reference sequence). The CDR3 runs 17 residues. The CDR3 DNA sequence: TGCAGTGCTAGAGAGGGGTATTACAGGGGCGGCAATCGGCCCCAGCATTTT. It codes for CSAREGYYRGGNRPQHF.

This clonotype came up many times. This chain uses TRBV12-3 or TRBV12-4 with TRBJ1-2, with no clear D. The V end lost 1 base, the J end lost 4 bases, and 7 bases lay between the germline ends. The CDR3 consists of 13 residues. CDR3 sequence reads: CASSLDPTYGYTF. In DNA, the CDR3 is TGTGCCAGCAGTTTAGATCCTACCTATGGCTACACCTTC.

Concerning this clonotype: A much larger clone lies one base from this, so it may be a read error. V and J are TRBV10-3 and TRBJ1-5; D perhaps matches TRBD1 (6 bases). The CDR3 runs 16 residues. CDR1 is ENHRY and CDR2 is SYGVKD in the germline V gene. V gave up 6 bases and J gave up 3 bases, with 18 bases separating them. CDR3 coding DNA: TGTGCCATCAGAGAGGGTGGTGGGGGCGCCAATCAGCCCCAGCATTTT. This sequence encodes CAIREGGGGANQPQHF.

This clonotype came up many times. V and J are TRBV7-2 and TRBJ2-2, with 13 bases that match TRBD2. The germline gives CDR1 SGHTA, CDR2 FQGNSA. The CDR3 covers 22 residues. The J segment lost 0 bases and the V segment lost 5 bases, leaving 18 bases of the junction unmatched. The CDR3 nucleotides read TGTGCCAGCAGCCGAATGCGTGGGACTAGCGGGGAACTACTCGCGAACACCGGGGAGCTGTTTTTT. This codes for CASSRMRGTSGELLANTGELFF.

In its sample, this clonotype was seen many times. The chain employs TRBV5-6 and TRBJ2-3; D is perhaps TRBD1 (5 bases). CDR1 and CDR2 from the germline V gene are SGHDT and YYEEEE. The germline V and J ends were trimmed by 6 bases and 0 bases, with 11 bases remaining between them. This CDR3 spans 14 amino acids. The CDR3 here is CASILRGSTDTQYF. As DNA, the CDR3 is TGTGCCAGCATACTAAGGGGTAGCACAGATACGCAGTATTTT.

Points on this clonotype: This could be a read error, since a much larger clone is one nucleotide away. In DNA form, the CDR3 reads TGTGCCACCAGCAGAGTTGACGGGGGCGGGGGCTACGAGCAGTTCTTC. Its translation is CATSRVDGGGGYEQFF. The chain links TRBV15 to TRBJ2-7; D perhaps matches TRBD2 (7 bases). The J call is doubtful: the DNA matches TRBJ2-1 better. The CDR3 is 16 amino acids. Germline assignment: CDR1 LNHNV and CDR2 YYDKDF (reference sequence).

This clonotype was counted at least ten times. The rearrangement joins TRBV4-1 to TRBJ1-5; 8 bases fit TRBD1. The CDR3 totals 15 residues. V shed 1 base, J shed 3 bases, and the junction held 2 bases outside the gene matches. CDR1 and CDR2 (germline): MGHRA, YSYEKL. In nucleotides, the CDR3 is TGCGCCAGCAGCCAAGCGGACAGGGACAATCAGCCCCAGCATTTT. Translated, it gives CASSQADRDNQPQHF.